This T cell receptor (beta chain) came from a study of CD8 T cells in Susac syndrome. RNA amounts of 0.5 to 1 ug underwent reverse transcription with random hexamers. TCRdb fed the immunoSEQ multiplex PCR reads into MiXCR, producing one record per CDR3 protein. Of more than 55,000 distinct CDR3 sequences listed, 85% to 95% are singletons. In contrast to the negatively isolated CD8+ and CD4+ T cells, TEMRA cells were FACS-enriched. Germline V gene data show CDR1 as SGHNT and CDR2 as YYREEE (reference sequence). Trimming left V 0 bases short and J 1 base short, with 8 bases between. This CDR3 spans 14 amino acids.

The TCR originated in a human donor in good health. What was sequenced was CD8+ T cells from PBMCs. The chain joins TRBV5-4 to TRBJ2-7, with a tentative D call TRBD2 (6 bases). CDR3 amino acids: CASSLAGESYEQYF. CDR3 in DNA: TGTGCCAGCAGCTTGGCGGGGGAGTCCTACGAGCAGTACTTC.